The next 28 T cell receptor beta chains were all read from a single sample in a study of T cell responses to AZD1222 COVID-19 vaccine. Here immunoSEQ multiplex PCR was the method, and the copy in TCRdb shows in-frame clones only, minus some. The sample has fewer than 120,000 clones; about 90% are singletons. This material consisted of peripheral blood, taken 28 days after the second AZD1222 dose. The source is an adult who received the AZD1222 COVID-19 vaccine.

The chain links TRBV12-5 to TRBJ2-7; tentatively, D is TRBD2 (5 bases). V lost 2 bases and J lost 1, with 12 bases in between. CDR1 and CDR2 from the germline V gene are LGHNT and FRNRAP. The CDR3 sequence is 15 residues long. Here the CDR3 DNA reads TGTGCTAGTGGTTTGAAATGGACTGATTCCTACGAGCAGTACTTC. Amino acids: CASGLKWTDSYEQYF. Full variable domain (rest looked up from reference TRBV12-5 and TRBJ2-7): DARVTQTPRHKVTEMGQEVTMRCQPILGHNTVFWYRQTMMQGLELLAYFRNRAPLDDSGMPKDRFSAEMPDATLATLKIQPSEPRDSAVYFCASGLKWTDSYEQYFGPGTRLTVT.

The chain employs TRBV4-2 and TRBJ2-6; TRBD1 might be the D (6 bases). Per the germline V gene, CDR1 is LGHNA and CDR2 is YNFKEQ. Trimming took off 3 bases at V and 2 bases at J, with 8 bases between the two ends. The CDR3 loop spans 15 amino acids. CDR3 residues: CASSQRTAGANVLTF. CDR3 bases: TGTGCCAGCAGCCAGCGGACAGCTGGGGCCAACGTCCTGACTTTC.

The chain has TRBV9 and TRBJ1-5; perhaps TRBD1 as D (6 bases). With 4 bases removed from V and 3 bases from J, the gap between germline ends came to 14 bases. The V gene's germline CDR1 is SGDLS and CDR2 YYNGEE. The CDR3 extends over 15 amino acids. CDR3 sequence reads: CASSTAGDNNQPQHF. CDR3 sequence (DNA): TGTGCCAGCAGCACCGCAGGGGATAACAATCAGCCCCAGCATTTT.

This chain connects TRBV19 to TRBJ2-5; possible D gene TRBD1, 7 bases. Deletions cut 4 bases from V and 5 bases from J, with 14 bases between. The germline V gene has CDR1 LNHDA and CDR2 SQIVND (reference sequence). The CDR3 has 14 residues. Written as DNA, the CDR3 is TGTGCCAGTAGTAGCCCCTCAGGGGGGGAGACCCAGTACTTC. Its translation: CASSSPSGGETQYF.

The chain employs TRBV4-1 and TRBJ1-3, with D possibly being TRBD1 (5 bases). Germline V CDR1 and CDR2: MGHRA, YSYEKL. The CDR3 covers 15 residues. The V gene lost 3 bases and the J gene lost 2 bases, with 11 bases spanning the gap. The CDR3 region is CASSQGGVTGNTIYF. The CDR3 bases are TGCGCCAGCAGCCAGGGGGGGGTTACTGGAAACACCATATATTTT.

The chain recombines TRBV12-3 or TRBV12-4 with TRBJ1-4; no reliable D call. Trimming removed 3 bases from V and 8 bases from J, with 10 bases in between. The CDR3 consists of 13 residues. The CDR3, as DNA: TGTGCCAGCAGTTTCTTCGGAGGGGAAAAACTGTTTTTT. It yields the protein CASSFFGGEKLFF.

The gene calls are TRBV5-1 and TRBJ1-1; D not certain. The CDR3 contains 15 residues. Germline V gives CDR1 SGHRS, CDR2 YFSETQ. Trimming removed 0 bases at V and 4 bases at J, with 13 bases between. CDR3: CASSLGIGFGTEAFF. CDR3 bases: TGCGCCAGCAGCTTGGGAATAGGGTTTGGCACTGAAGCTTTCTTT.

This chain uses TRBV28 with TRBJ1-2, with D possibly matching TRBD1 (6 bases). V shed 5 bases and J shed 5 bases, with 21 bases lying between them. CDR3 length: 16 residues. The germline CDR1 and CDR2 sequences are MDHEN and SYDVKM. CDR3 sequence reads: CASSPRGRGGGYGYTF. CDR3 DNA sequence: TGTGCCAGCAGTCCCAGGGGCAGGGGCGGCGGGTATGGCTACACCTTC.

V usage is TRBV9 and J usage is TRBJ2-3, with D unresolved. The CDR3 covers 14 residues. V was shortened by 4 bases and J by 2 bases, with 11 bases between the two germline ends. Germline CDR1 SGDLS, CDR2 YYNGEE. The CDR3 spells CASSPRTSTDTQYF. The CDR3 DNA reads TGTGCCAGCAGCCCGAGGACCTCCACAGATACGCAGTATTTT.

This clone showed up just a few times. In nucleotides, the CDR3 is TGTGCCAGCAGTTTACGGCAGGGCTCTGGCTACACCTTC. Protein product: CASSLRQGSGYTF. The rearrangement links TRBV12-3 or TRBV12-4 to TRBJ1-2, with TRBD1 as a possible D gene (5 bases). The V end lost 2 bases, the J end lost 7 bases, and 11 bases lay between the germline ends. The CDR3 sequence is 13 residues long.

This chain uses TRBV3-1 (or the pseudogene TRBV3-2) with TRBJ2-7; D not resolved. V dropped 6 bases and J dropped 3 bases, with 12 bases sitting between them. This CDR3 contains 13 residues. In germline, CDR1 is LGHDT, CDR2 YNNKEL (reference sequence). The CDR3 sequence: CASRRGINYEQYF. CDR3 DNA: TGTGCCAGCAGACGTGGGATTAACTACGAGCAGTACTTC.

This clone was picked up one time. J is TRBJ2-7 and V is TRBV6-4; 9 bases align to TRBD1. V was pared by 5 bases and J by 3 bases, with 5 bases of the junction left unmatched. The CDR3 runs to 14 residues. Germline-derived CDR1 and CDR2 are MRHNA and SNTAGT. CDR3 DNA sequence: TGTGCCAGCAGTCGACAGGGGGTGGGCTACGAGCAGTACTTC. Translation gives CASSRQGVGYEQYF.

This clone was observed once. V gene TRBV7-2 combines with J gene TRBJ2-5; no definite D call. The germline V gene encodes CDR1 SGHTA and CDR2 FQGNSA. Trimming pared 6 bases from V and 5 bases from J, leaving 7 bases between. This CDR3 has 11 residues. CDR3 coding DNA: TGTGCCAGCAGGCAAAGGGAGACCCAGTACTTC. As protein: CASRQRETQYF.

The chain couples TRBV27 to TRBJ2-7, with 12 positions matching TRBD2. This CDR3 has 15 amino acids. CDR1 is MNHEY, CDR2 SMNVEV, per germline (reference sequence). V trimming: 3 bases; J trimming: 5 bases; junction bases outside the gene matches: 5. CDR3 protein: CASSLMTSGRNEQYF. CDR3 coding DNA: TGTGCCAGCAGTTTGATGACTAGCGGGAGAAACGAGCAGTACTTC.

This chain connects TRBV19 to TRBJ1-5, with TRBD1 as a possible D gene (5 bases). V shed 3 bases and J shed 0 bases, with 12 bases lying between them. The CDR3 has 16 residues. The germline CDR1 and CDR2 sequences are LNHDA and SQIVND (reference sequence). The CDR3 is CASSIPGSYSNQPQHF. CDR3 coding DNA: TGTGCCAGTAGTATTCCAGGGTCTTATAGCAATCAGCCCCAGCATTTT.

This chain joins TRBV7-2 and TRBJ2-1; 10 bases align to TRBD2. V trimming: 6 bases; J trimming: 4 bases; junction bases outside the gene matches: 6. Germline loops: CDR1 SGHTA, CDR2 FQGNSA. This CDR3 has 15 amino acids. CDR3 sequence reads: CASRSSGRAYNEQFF. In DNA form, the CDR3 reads TGTGCCAGCAGATCGAGCGGGAGGGCTTACAATGAGCAGTTCTTC.

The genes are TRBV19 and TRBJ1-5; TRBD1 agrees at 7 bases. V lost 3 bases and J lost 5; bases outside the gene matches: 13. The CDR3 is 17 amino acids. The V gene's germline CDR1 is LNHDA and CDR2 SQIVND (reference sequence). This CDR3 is CASSMRLGYRGYQPQHF. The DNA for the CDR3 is TGTGCCAGTAGTATGAGGTTGGGGTACAGGGGATATCAGCCCCAGCATTTT.

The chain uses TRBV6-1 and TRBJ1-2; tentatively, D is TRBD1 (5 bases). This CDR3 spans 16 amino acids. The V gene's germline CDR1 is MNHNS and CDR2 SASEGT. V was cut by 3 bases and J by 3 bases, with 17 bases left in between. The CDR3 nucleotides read TGTGCCAGCAGTGATTTGGGGGGATCGGGTTACTATGGCTACACCTTC. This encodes CASSDLGGSGYYGYTF.

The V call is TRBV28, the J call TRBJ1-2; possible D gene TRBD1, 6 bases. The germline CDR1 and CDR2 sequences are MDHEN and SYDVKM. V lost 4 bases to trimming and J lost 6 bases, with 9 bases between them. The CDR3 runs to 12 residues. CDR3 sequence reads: CASSYRVHGYTF. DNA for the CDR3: TGTGCCAGCAGTTACAGGGTTCATGGCTACACCTTC.

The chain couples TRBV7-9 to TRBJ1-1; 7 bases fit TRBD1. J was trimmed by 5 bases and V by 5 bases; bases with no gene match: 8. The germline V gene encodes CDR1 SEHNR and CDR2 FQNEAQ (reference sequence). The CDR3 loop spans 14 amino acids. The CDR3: CASSPQGVGTEAFF. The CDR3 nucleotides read TGTGCCAGCAGCCCGCAGGGGGTCGGGACTGAAGCTTTCTTT.

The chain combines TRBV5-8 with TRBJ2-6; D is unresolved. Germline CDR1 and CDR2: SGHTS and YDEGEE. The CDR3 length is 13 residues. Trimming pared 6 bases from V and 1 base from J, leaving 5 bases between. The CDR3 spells CASTWSGANVLTF. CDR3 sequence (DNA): TGTGCCAGCACGTGGTCTGGGGCCAACGTCCTGACTTTC.

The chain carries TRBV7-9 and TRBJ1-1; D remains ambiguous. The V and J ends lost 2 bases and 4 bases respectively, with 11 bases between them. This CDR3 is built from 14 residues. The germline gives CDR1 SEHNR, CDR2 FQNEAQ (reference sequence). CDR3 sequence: CASSLTIDITEAFF. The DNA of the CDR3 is TGTGCCAGCAGCTTAACTATTGATATCACTGAAGCTTTCTTT.

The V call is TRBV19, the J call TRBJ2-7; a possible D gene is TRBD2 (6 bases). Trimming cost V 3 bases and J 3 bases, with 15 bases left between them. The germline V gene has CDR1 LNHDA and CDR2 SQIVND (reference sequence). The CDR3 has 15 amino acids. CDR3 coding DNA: TGTGCCAGTAGTATGGCGGACGGGGGTCACTACGAGCAGTACTTC. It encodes CASSMADGGHYEQYF.

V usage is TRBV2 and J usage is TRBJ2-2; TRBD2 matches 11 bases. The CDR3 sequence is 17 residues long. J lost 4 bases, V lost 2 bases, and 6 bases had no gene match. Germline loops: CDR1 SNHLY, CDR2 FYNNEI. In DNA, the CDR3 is TGTGCCAGCAGTGAAACTAGCGGGAGAATGATCACCGGGGAGCTGTTTTTT. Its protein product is CASSETSGRMITGELFF.

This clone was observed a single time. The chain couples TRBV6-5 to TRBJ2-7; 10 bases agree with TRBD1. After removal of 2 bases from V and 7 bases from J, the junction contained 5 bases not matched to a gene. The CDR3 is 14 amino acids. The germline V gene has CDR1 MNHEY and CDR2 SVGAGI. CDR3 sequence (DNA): TGTGCCAGCAGTTACCGGACAGGGGGGGGTGAGCAGTACTTC. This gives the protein CASSYRTGGGEQYF.

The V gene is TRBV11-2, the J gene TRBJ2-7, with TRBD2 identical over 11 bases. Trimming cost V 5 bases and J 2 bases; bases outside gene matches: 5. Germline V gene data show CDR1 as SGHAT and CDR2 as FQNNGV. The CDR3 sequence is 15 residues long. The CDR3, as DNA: TGTGCCAGCAGCCCCACTAGCGGGGGCACCTACGAGCAGTACTTC. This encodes CASSPTSGGTYEQYF.

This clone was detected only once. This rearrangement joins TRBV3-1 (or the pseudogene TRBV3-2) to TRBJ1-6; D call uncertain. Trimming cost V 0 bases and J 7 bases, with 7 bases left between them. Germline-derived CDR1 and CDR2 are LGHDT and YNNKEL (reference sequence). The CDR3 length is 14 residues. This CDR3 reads CASSQDRRNSPLHF. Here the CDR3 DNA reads TGTGCCAGCAGCCAAGACAGGAGGAATTCACCCCTCCACTTT.

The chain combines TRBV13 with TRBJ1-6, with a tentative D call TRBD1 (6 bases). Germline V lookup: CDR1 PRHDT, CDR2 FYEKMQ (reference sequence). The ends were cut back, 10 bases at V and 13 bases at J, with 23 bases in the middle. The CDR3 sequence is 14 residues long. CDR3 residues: CANHPPEGHDPLHF. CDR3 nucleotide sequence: TGTGCCAATCACCCCCCGGAGGGACACGACCCCCTCCACTTT.